The next 4 T cell receptor beta chains were all read from a single sample in a study of PD-1 blockade in classical Hodgkin lymphoma. After autologous stem cell transplantation all patients relapsed, and prior brentuximab vedotin exposure differed between cohorts. Clones were read by immunoSEQ multiplex PCR, and TCRdb kept only the in-frame ones, dropping some. The table records 9,500 to 12,000 clones, approximately 75% of them present only once. This sample comprised peripheral blood mononuclear cells (PBMCs), obtained at baseline. These receptors were taken from a human donor with classical Hodgkin lymphoma.

The rearrangement links TRBV9 to TRBJ2-5; the D gene could be TRBD1 or TRBD2 (5 bases each). This CDR3 has 13 amino acids. V lost 0 bases, J lost 6 bases, and 9 bases lay in between. From germline, CDR1 is SGDLS and CDR2 YYNGEE. CDR3 sequence: CASSVGVGQTQYF. In nucleotides, the CDR3 is TGTGCCAGCAGCGTAGGGGTGGGACAGACCCAGTACTTC.

This clone was seen once. The V gene is TRBV19, the J gene TRBJ2-5; 9 nucleotides match TRBD1. The CDR3 is 14 amino acids. CDR1 and CDR2 (germline): LNHDA, SQIVND (reference sequence). V shed 10 bases, J shed 3 bases, and the junction held 9 bases outside the gene matches. Written as DNA, the CDR3 is TGTGCCACATCGAACGGACAGGGGAAAGAGACCCAGTACTTC. Protein sequence: CATSNGQGKETQYF.

The gene calls are TRBV5-4 and TRBJ2-7, with 9 bases fitting TRBD1. The CDR3 has 14 amino acids. After removal of 4 bases from V and 3 bases from J, the junction contained 5 bases not matched to a gene. Germline CDR1 is SGHNT and CDR2 is YYREEE (reference sequence). CDR3 sequence: CASSSTTGGYEQYF. DNA for the CDR3: TGTGCCAGCAGCAGCACGACAGGGGGCTACGAGCAGTACTTC.

The V and J genes are TRBV7-9 and TRBJ2-1; TRBD2 matches at 10 bases. The germline gives CDR1 SEHNR, CDR2 FQNEAQ (reference sequence). The CDR3 extends over 16 amino acids. V lost 1 base, J lost 12 bases, and 12 bases stayed unmatched. The CDR3 DNA reads TGTGCCAGCAGCTTAGGAGGCAGAGGAGCGGGAGGGCGGCAGTTCTTC. Translation: CASSLGGRGAGGRQFF.